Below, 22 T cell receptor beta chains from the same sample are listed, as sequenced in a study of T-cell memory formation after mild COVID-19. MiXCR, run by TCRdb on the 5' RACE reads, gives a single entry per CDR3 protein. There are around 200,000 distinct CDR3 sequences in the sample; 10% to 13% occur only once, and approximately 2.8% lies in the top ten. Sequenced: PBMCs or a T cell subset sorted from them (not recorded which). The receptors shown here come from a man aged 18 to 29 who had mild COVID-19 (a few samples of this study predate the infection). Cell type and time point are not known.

The DNA of the CDR3 is TGTGCCAGCAGCTTAGACGCGGGGGGAGCAGGTACAGATACGCAGTATTTT. Translating gives CASSLDAGGAGTDTQYF. V usage is TRBV7-2 and J usage is TRBJ2-3, with 8 bases fitting TRBD2. CDR1 SGHTA and CDR2 FQGNSA come from the germline V gene. CDR3 length equals 17 residues. The V gene end was trimmed by 1 base and the J gene end by 3 bases; junction bases not matched to a gene: 9. Complete variable domain (other parts from reference TRBV7-2 and TRBJ2-3): GAGVSQSPSNKVTEKGKDVELRCDPISGHTALYWYRQSLGQGLEFLIYFQGNSAPDKSGLPSDRFSAERTGGSVSTLTIQRTQQEDSAVYLCASSLDAGGAGTDTQYFGPGTRLTVL.

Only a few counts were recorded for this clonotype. In nucleotides, the CDR3 is TGTGCCAGCAGCCAAGGCTCTGGCCCGGAGCAGTACTTC. This sequence encodes CASSQGSGPEQYF. This chain connects TRBV7-2 to TRBJ2-7; D is ambiguous. CDR1 and CDR2 from the germline V gene are SGHTA and FQGNSA. CDR3 length equals 13 residues. Deletions cut 5 bases from V and 7 bases from J, with 15 bases between.

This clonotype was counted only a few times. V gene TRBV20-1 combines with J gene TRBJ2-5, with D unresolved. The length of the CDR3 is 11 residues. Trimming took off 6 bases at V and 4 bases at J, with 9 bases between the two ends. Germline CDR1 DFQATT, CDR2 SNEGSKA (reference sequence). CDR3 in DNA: TGCAGTGCCAGCCCTCGAGAGACCCAGTACTTC. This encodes CSASPRETQYF.

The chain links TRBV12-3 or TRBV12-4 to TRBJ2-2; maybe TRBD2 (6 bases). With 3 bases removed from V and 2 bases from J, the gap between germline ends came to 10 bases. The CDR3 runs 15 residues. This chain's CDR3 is CASSLASVNTGELFF. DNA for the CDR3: TGTGCCAGCAGTTTGGCTAGCGTTAACACCGGGGAGCTGTTTTTT.

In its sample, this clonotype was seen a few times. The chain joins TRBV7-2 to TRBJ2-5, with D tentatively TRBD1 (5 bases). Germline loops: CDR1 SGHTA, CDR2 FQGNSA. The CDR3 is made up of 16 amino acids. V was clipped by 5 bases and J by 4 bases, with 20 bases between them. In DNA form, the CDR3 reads TGTGCCAGCAGCCCAGTGGGCAGGGCTGGTATAGAGACCCAGTACTTC. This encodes CASSPVGRAGIETQYF.

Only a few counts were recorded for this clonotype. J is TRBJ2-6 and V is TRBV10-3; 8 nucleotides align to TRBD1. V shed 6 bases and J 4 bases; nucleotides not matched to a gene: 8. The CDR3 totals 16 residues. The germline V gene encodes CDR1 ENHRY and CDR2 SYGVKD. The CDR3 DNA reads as TGTGCCATCAGCCCGGGACAGGCATCGGGGGCCAACGTCCTGACTTTC. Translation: CAISPGQASGANVLTF.

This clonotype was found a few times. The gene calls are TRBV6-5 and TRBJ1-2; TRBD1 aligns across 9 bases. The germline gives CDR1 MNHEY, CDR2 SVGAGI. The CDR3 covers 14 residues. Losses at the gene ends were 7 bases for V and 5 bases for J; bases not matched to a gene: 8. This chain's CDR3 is CASKEGQGTYGYTF. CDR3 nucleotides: TGTGCCAGCAAAGAAGGACAGGGGACGTATGGCTACACCTTC.

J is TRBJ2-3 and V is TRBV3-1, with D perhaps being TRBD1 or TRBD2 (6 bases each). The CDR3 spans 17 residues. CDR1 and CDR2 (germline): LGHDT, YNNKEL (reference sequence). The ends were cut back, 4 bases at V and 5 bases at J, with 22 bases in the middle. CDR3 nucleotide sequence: TGTGCCAGCAGCCGCCGGACGGGGGCCCAATCTATAGATACGCAGTATTTT. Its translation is CASSRRTGAQSIDTQYF.

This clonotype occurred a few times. This chain's CDR3 is CASSLTLPDTQYF. CDR3 nucleotides: TGTGCCAGCAGCTTAACACTCCCAGATACGCAGTATTTT. The chain employs TRBV7-2 and TRBJ2-3; no reliable D call. Germline CDR1 is SGHTA and CDR2 is FQGNSA. V lost 2 bases, J lost 4 bases, and 7 bases lay in between. The CDR3 covers 13 residues.

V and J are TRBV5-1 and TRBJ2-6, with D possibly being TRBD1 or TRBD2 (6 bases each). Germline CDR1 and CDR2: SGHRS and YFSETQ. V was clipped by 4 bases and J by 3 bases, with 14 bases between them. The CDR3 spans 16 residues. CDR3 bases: TGCGCCAGCAGCCGCGGAGGGGGATATGGGGCCAACGTCCTGACTTTC. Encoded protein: CASSRGGGYGANVLTF. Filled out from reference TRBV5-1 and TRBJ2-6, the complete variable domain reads KAGVTQTPRYLIKTRGQQVTLSCSPISGHRSVSWYQQTPGQGLQFLFEYFSETQRNKGNFPGRFSGRQFSNSRSEMNVSTLELGDSALYLCASSRGGGYGANVLTFGAGSRLTVL.

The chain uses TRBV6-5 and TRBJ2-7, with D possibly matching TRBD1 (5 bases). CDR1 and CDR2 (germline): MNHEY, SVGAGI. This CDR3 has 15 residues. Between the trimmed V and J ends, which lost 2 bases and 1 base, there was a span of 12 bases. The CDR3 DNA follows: TGTGCCAGCAGTTACGGGGCCGTCGGGTCCTACGAGCAGTACTTC. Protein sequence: CASSYGAVGSYEQYF.

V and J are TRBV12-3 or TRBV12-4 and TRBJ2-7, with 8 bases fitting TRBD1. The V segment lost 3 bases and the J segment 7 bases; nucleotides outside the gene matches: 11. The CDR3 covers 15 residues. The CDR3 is CASSFFETGGSEQYF. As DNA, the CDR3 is TGTGCCAGCAGTTTTTTTGAAACAGGGGGATCGGAGCAGTACTTC.

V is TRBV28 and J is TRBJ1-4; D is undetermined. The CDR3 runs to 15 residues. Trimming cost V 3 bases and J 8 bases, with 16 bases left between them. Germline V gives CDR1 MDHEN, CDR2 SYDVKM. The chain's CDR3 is CASSFRPPAAEKLFF. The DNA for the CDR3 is TGTGCCAGCAGTTTCCGGCCCCCGGCAGCCGAAAAACTGTTTTTT.

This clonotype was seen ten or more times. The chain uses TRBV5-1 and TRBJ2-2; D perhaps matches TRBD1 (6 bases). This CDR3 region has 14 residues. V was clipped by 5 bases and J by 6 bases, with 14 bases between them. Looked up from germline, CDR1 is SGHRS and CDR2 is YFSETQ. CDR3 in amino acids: CASSLGGRAGELFF. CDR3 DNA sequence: TGCGCCAGCAGTCTTGGGGGCCGTGCCGGGGAGCTGTTTTTT.

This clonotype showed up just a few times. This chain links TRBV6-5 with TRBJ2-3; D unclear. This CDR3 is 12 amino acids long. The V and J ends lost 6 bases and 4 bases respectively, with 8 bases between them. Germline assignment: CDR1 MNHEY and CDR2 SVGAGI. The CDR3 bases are TGTGCCAGCAGCGCGAGGTCAGATACGCAGTATTTT. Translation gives CASSARSDTQYF.

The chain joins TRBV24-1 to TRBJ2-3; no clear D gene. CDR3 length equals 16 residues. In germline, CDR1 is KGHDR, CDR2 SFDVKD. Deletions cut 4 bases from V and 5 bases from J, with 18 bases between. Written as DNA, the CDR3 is TGTGCCACCAGTGACAATCTAGGTGGGTCGGGAGATACGCAGTATTTT. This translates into CATSDNLGGSGDTQYF.

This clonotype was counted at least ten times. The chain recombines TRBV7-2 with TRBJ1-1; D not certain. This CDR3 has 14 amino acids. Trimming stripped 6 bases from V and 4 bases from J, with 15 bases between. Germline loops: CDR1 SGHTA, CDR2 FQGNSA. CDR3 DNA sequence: TGTGCCAGCAGTCCTCACGCCGGAATCACTGAAGCTTTCTTT. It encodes CASSPHAGITEAFF.

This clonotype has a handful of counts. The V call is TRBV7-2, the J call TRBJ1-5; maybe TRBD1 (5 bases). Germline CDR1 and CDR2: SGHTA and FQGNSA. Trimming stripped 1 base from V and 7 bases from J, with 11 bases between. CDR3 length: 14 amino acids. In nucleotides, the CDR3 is TGTGCCAGCAGCTTAGGCCAGGGCTCCCAGCCCCAGCATTTT. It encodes CASSLGQGSQPQHF.

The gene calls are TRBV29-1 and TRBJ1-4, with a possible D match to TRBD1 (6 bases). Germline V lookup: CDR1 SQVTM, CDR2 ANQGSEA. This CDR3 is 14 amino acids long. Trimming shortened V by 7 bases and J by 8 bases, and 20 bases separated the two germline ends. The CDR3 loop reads CSAYLTGSKEKLFF. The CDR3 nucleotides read TGCAGCGCTTACCTCACAGGGAGCAAGGAAAAACTGTTTTTT.

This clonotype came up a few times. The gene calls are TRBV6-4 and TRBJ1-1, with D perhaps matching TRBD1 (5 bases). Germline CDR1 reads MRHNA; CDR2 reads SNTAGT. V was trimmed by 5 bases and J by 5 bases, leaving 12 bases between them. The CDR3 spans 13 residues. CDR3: CASSSQGETEAFF. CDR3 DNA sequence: TGTGCCAGCAGTTCCCAGGGAGAAACTGAAGCTTTCTTT.

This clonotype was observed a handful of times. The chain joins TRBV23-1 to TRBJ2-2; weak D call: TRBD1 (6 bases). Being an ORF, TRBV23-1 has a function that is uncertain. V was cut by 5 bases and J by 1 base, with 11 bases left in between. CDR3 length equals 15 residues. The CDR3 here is CASSISTGNTGELFF. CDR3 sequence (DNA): TGCGCCAGCAGTATTTCGACAGGGAACACCGGGGAGCTGTTTTTT.

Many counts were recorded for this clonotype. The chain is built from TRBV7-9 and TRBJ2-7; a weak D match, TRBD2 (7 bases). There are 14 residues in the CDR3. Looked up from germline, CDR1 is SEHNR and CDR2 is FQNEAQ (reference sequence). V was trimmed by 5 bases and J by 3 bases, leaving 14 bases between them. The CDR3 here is CASSLRGAFYEQYF. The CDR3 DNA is TGTGCCAGCAGCCTTCGGGGGGCCTTCTACGAGCAGTACTTC.